The 13 T cell receptor beta chains below were found in one sample sequenced in a study of T cell responses to AZD1222 COVID-19 vaccine (dated by TCRdb to the early 2020s). The library came from the immunoSEQ multiplex PCR assay. Entries here come from immuneACCESS through TCRdb and include only in-frame sequences with V and J called. Some clones fail to appear in such tables; in the studies checked, an unresolved V gene covers under half of the shortfall, and the cause of the remainder is unknown. Across this sample there are some 96,000 clones, with approximately 87% seen only once. 15% of the sample comes from the top ten. The time point label here, explained by the study, means: baseline before first vaccination. This material consisted of peripheral blood, taken on day 0 of AZD1222 vaccination. All receptors come from an adult in good health.

The chain carries TRBV2 and TRBJ1-6; 7 bases are shared with TRBD1. The CDR3 consists of 14 residues. The germline V gene encodes CDR1 SNHLY and CDR2 FYNNEI. V gave up 5 bases and J gave up 9 bases; unmatched junction bases: 7. CDR3 sequence: CASSTDRVSSPLHF. The CDR3 nucleotides read TGTGCCAGCAGTACCGACAGGGTTAGTTCACCCCTCCACTTT.

On this clone: Additional DNA sequences in this sample encode the identical CDR3. The gene calls are TRBV5-6 and TRBJ1-2; D not certain. The CDR3 spans 13 residues. Germline values: CDR1 SGHDT, CDR2 YYEEEE. The V gene lost 0 bases and the J gene lost 4 bases, with 7 bases spanning the gap. CDR3 sequence (DNA): TGTGCCAGCAGCTTGGAAACTCCCTATGGCTACACCTTC. It encodes CASSLETPYGYTF.

The rearrangement uses TRBV7-2 and TRBJ1-3; D is uncertain. The CDR3 is 16 residues long. V was cut by 3 bases and J by 4 bases, with 16 bases left in between. The germline V gene has CDR1 SGHTA and CDR2 FQGNSA. The CDR3 region has the DNA TGTGCCAGCAGCTTGGGAGCCGGGAGCCTGGGAAACACCATATATTTT. It translates to CASSLGAGSLGNTIYF.

V is TRBV27 and J is TRBJ1-5; 7 bases match TRBD1. Germline loops: CDR1 MNHEY, CDR2 SMNVEV (reference sequence). The J segment lost 4 bases and the V segment lost 6 bases, leaving 3 bases of the junction unmatched. The CDR3 contains 13 residues. CDR3 sequence: CASSRQGNQPQHF. The CDR3 bases are TGTGCCAGCAGCCGACAGGGAAATCAGCCCCAGCATTTT.

The V call is TRBV7-3, the J call TRBJ2-3, with 14 bases that match TRBD2. CDR1 SGHTA and CDR2 FQGTGA come from the germline V gene. CDR3 length: 17 amino acids. V was pared by 2 bases and J by 4 bases, with 5 bases of the junction left unmatched. As DNA, the CDR3 is TGTGCCAGCAGCTTAGGGACTAGCGGGAGTAGTTCAGATACGCAGTATTTT. Amino acids: CASSLGTSGSSSDTQYF.

V gene TRBV7-3 combines with J gene TRBJ2-1; 7 bases are shared with TRBD2. J lost 10 bases, V lost 5 bases, and 11 bases had no gene match. CDR1 and CDR2 (germline): SGHTA, FQGTGA. CDR3 size: 14 residues. CDR3 in DNA: TGTGCCAGCAGCCCCCTGGGGGGGAGAGGAGAGCAGTTCTTC. It is translated as CASSPLGGRGEQFF. Variable domain in full (rest from reference TRBV7-3 and TRBJ2-1): GAGVSQTPSNKVTEKGKYVELRCDPISGHTALYWYRQSLGQGPEFLIYFQGTGAADDSGLPNDRFFAVRPEGSVSTLKIQRTERGDSAVYLCASSPLGGRGEQFFGPGTRLTVL.

V is TRBV10-3 and J is TRBJ2-7, with 14 bases fitting TRBD2. V lost 6 bases, J lost 6 bases, and 7 bases stayed unmatched. Germline values: CDR1 ENHRY, CDR2 SYGVKD. The CDR3 length is 15 residues. The CDR3, as DNA: TGTGCCATCAGCGGACTAGCGGGGGGCACGGGCGAGCAGTACTTC. Translation gives CAISGLAGGTGEQYF.

The rearrangement uses TRBV6-1 and TRBJ2-1; 15 positions match TRBD2. V trimming: 7 bases; J trimming: 4 bases; junction bases outside the gene matches: 2. The CDR3 extends over 15 amino acids. The germline CDR1 and CDR2 sequences are MNHNS and SASEGT. The CDR3 sequence is CASIGLAGGYNEQFF. Written as DNA, the CDR3 is TGTGCCAGCATCGGACTAGCGGGGGGGTACAATGAGCAGTTCTTC.

The chain employs TRBV19 and TRBJ2-7; TRBD2 matches 13 bases. V was clipped by 6 bases and J by 2 bases; unmatched bases: 1. The CDR3 contains 14 residues. Germline assignment: CDR1 LNHDA and CDR2 SQIVND (reference sequence). The CDR3 region is CASRGLAGTYEQYF. CDR3 sequence (DNA): TGTGCCAGTAGGGGACTAGCGGGAACCTACGAGCAGTACTTC.

This chain uses TRBV10-1 with TRBJ2-4; TRBD1 matches 7 bases. This CDR3 comprises 16 residues. The junction had 10 bases not matched to a gene; V was cut back by 7 bases and J by 1 base. CDR1 and CDR2 from the germline V gene are WNHNN and SYGVQD (reference sequence). The CDR3 sequence: CASIIGQVIAKNIQYF. The CDR3 DNA follows: TGCGCCAGCATTATCGGACAGGTTATTGCCAAAAACATTCAGTACTTC.

The V call is TRBV2, the J call TRBJ2-5, with D possibly being TRBD1 (6 bases). Trimming shortened V by 7 bases and J by 5 bases, and 17 bases separated the two germline ends. CDR3 length: 14 amino acids. The germline gives CDR1 SNHLY, CDR2 FYNNEI. CDR3 nucleotide sequence: TGTGCCAGCAAGGAGCAGGGGAGAGTGGAGACCCAGTACTTC. Its translation: CASKEQGRVETQYF.

This clone came up a few times. This chain uses TRBV7-8 with TRBJ1-3; D possibly corresponds to TRBD1 (6 bases). CDR1 and CDR2 (germline): SGHVS, FQNEAQ. The CDR3 consists of 18 residues. Trimming took 2 bases from V and 0 from J, leaving 17 bases between them. Here the CDR3 reads CASSLRRTAYPSGNTIYF. The CDR3 region has the DNA TGTGCCAGCAGCTTACGAAGGACAGCTTACCCCTCTGGAAACACCATATATTTT.

The genes are TRBV11-2 and TRBJ2-7, with 7 bases that match TRBD1. After removal of 1 base from V and 1 base from J, the junction contained 4 bases not matched to a gene. This CDR3 has 15 residues. Germline V gene lookup returns CDR1 SGHAT and CDR2 FQNNGV. The CDR3 DNA reads TGTGCCAGCAGCTTAGGATGGGACAGTTCCTACGAGCAGTACTTC. Amino acids: CASSLGWDSSYEQYF.